This TCR beta chain was found in a study of T-cell reconstitution after alpha-beta-depleted transplantation in children. There are 16 residues in the CDR3. Losses at the gene ends were 3 bases for V and 2 bases for J; bases not matched to a gene: 9. Germline CDR1 reads SGHRS; CDR2 reads YFSETQ. During its preparation, the TCRbeta library received unique molecular identifiers. MiXCR, applied by TCRdb to the PCR reads, yields one record per CDR3 protein. The sample consists of about 610,000 distinct CDR3 sequences, roughly a tenth of them appearing once. The chain carries TRBV5-1 and TRBJ2-7; 9 bases fit TRBD1. The TCR originated in a human donor who donated a stem cell graft to a child with acute myeloid leukemia. Material: PBMCs from the stem cell graft donor, obtained from the stem cell graft. The CDR3 is CASSSGQGTGTYEQYF. The CDR3 DNA sequence: TGCGCCAGCAGCTCGGGACAGGGCACGGGGACCTACGAGCAGTACTTC.